The next 19 T cell receptor beta chains were all read from a single sample in a study of blood T cell repertoires in COVID-19 (dated by TCRdb to the early 2020s). Libraries were prepared through the immunoSEQ multiplex PCR assay. TCRdb provides this immuneACCESS table in a form limited to in-frame rearrangements. Some clones are lacking; in checked studies, under half of them reflect an unresolved V gene, and why the rest are absent is not known. The table for this sample lists 190,000 or so clones; roughly nine tenths of them were counted only once. Of the sample, roughly 8.4% is held by the ten largest clones. Sequences were obtained from PBMCs or T cells enriched from blood (not recorded which). These receptors came from a woman between 18 and 30 years old who had recovered from COVID-19.

The sample holds a few counts of this clone. The chain couples TRBV27 to TRBJ2-2, with D perhaps matching TRBD2 (6 bases). The CDR3 spans 14 residues. The V gene lost 4 bases and the J gene lost 9 bases, with 15 bases spanning the gap. Germline assignment: CDR1 MNHEY and CDR2 SMNVEV (reference sequence). The CDR3 region is CASSSREPRRELFF. The CDR3 DNA follows: TGTGCCAGCAGTTCCCGGGAGCCTAGGCGGGAGCTGTTTTTT.

A few counts support this clone. This chain uses TRBV2 with TRBJ1-1; D perhaps matches TRBD1 (5 bases). Germline CDR1 is SNHLY and CDR2 is FYNNEI. CDR3 length: 14 amino acids. V shed 4 bases and J shed 2 bases, with 11 bases lying between them. DNA for the CDR3: TGTGCCAGCAGTGTACAGGTTACAAACACTGAAGCTTTCTTT. It yields the protein CASSVQVTNTEAFF.

The chain combines TRBV4-2 with TRBJ1-6; no definite D call. V lost 1 base and J lost 3, with 7 bases in between. From germline, CDR1 is LGHNA and CDR2 YNFKEQ. This CDR3 comprises 15 residues. The CDR3 is CASSQGAGYNSPLHF. The CDR3 DNA sequence: TGTGCCAGCAGCCAAGGGGCAGGCTATAATTCACCCCTCCACTTT.

V is TRBV6-5 and J is TRBJ1-3; maybe TRBD1 (5 bases). The germline V gene has CDR1 MNHEY and CDR2 SVGAGI. The V end lost 10 bases, the J end lost 4 bases, and 17 bases lay between the germline ends. This CDR3 region has 14 residues. CDR3 nucleotides: TGTGCCACCGCCGCGTACAGGTCCGGAAACACCATATATTTT. Translated: CATAAYRSGNTIYF.

The chain combines TRBV5-6 with TRBJ2-7; D might be TRBD2 (5 bases). Germline V gives CDR1 SGHDT, CDR2 YYEEEE. CDR3 length: 12 residues. Trimming took 6 bases from V and 5 from J, leaving 12 bases between them. CDR3 region: CASTATGNEQYF. The CDR3 region has the DNA TGTGCCAGCACTGCCACCGGGAACGAGCAGTACTTC.

DNA of the CDR3: TGTGCCAGCAGAGCAGGGGACCCCTATGGCTACACCTTC. Encoded protein: CASRAGDPYGYTF. V gene TRBV2 combines with J gene TRBJ1-2, with D maybe TRBD1 (6 bases). This CDR3 is built from 13 residues. V lost 6 bases and J 4 bases, leaving 12 bases between the germline ends. Germline V gives CDR1 SNHLY, CDR2 FYNNEI.

The genes are TRBV19 and TRBJ2-5; TRBD1 matches 8 bases. From germline, CDR1 is LNHDA and CDR2 SQIVND (reference sequence). J was trimmed by 4 bases and V by 4 bases; bases with no gene match: 8. The CDR3 has 15 amino acids. The CDR3 nucleotides are TGTGCCAGTAGTACCCAGACAGGGGTGGGAGAGACCCAGTACTTC. Translation: CASSTQTGVGETQYF.

The genes are TRBV5-1 and TRBJ1-1, with D possibly matching TRBD1 (5 bases). The V gene lost 4 bases and the J gene lost 3 bases, with 10 bases spanning the gap. In germline, CDR1 is SGHRS, CDR2 YFSETQ. CDR3 length: 13 residues. Here the CDR3 DNA reads TGCGCCAGCAGCCTGACAGTATACACTGAAGCTTTCTTT. Protein product: CASSLTVYTEAFF.

In its sample, this clone was seen once. The V and J genes are TRBV7-3 and TRBJ2-7, with 8 nucleotides matching TRBD1. With V trimmed by 5 bases and J by 6 bases, 6 bases remained unmatched. Germline V lookup: CDR1 SGHTA, CDR2 FQGTGA. The CDR3 length is 13 residues. The CDR3 DNA is TGTGCCAGCAGCCAGGACAGGGCGGGCGAGCAGTACTTC. Encoded protein: CASSQDRAGEQYF.

This chain connects TRBV7-9 to TRBJ1-2; no reliable D call. In germline, CDR1 is SEHNR, CDR2 FQNEAQ (reference sequence). The V end was cut by 3 bases, the J end by 6 bases, with 11 bases between. There are 13 residues in the CDR3. CDR3 bases: TGTGCCAGCAGCTTGAGGGCCGCCGATGGCTACACCTTC. This sequence encodes CASSLRAADGYTF.

This clone was counted only a few times. The chain joins TRBV6-1 to TRBJ2-7; 12 nucleotides agree with TRBD2. Germline V CDR1 and CDR2: MNHNS, SASEGT. CDR3 length: 15 residues. J was trimmed by 2 bases and V by 1 base; bases with no gene match: 0. The CDR3 DNA is TGTGCCAGCAGTGAAGGGACTAGCGGGGCCTACGAGCAGTACTTC. It specifies CASSEGTSGAYEQYF.

The chain couples TRBV6-5 to TRBJ1-5, with D tentatively TRBD1 (6 bases). The V gene's germline CDR1 is MNHEY and CDR2 SVGAGI. There are 14 residues in the CDR3. V lost 0 bases, J lost 5 bases, and 8 bases lay in between. The CDR3 sequence is CASSYSRGYQPQHF. CDR3 sequence (DNA): TGTGCCAGCAGTTACTCCAGGGGATATCAGCCCCAGCATTTT.

This chain uses TRBV24-1 with TRBJ2-3; TRBD1 is a possible D gene (5 bases). Germline V gene data show CDR1 as KGHDR and CDR2 as SFDVKD. This CDR3 contains 14 residues. V shed 5 bases and J shed 6 bases, with 14 bases lying between them. The CDR3 nucleotides read TGTGCCACCAGTGGATGGACATCAGCTGATACGCAGTATTTT. It yields the protein CATSGWTSADTQYF.

The chain links TRBV19 to TRBJ2-7; no clear D gene. With 3 bases removed from V and 2 bases from J, the gap between germline ends came to 8 bases. From germline, CDR1 is LNHDA and CDR2 SQIVND (reference sequence). The CDR3 is made up of 13 amino acids. CDR3 sequence reads: CASSIQSAYEQYF. CDR3 sequence (DNA): TGTGCCAGTAGTATCCAGTCCGCCTACGAGCAGTACTTC.

CDR3 sequence reads: CASSLHQGATEAFF. For the CDR3, the DNA is TGTGCCAGCAGCTTACATCAGGGGGCGACTGAAGCTTTCTTT. This sequence joins TRBV7-6 and TRBJ1-1; 8 nucleotides match TRBD1. With 2 bases clipped from V and 5 bases from J, the junction kept 4 bases outside the gene matches. Germline lookup yields CDR1 SGHVS and CDR2 FNYEAQ. The CDR3 totals 14 residues. Supplemented by reference TRBV7-6 and TRBJ1-1, the full variable domain reads GAGVSQSPRYKVTKRGQDVALRCDPISGHVSLYWYRQALGQGPEFLTYFNYEAQQDKSGLPNDRFSAERPEGSISTLTIQRTEQRDSAMYRCASSLHQGATEAFFGQGTRLTVV.

The chain couples TRBV9 to TRBJ1-2; D uncertain. Trimming took 0 bases from V and 5 from J, leaving 11 bases between them. Per germline, CDR1 SGDLS and CDR2 YYNGEE. The CDR3 length is 14 residues. Here the CDR3 reads CASSVESRRYGYTF. The CDR3 DNA follows: TGTGCCAGCAGCGTAGAGAGCAGGCGATATGGCTACACCTTC.

The rearrangement links TRBV4-1 to TRBJ2-7; 13 bases line up with TRBD2. The junction had 10 bases not matched to a gene; V was cut back by 4 bases and J by 7 bases. Germline V CDR1 and CDR2: MGHRA, YSYEKL. This CDR3 comprises 16 residues. The CDR3 DNA sequence: TGCGCCAGCAGCCCCACCGGACTAGCGGGAGTTCTGGAGCAGTACTTC. This translates into CASSPTGLAGVLEQYF.

This chain connects TRBV7-8 to TRBJ1-1; tentatively, D is TRBD1 (5 bases). Trimming pared 3 bases from V and 10 bases from J, leaving 18 bases between. This CDR3 comprises 14 residues. CDR1 SGHVS and CDR2 FQNEAQ come from the germline V gene. CDR3 sequence (DNA): TGTGCCAGCAGCTTTTGGTCGACGGCCGGGGGAGCTTTCTTT. Protein product: CASSFWSTAGGAFF.

The rearrangement uses TRBV10-3 and TRBJ1-2; 9 positions match TRBD1. The ends lost 8 bases at V and 4 bases at J; junction bases unmatched: 8. The CDR3 sequence is 14 residues long. Germline CDR1 and CDR2: ENHRY and SYGVKD. The CDR3 nucleotides read TGTGCCATCTCCGGGACAGGGTCCCCCTATGGCTACACCTTC. This codes for CAISGTGSPYGYTF.